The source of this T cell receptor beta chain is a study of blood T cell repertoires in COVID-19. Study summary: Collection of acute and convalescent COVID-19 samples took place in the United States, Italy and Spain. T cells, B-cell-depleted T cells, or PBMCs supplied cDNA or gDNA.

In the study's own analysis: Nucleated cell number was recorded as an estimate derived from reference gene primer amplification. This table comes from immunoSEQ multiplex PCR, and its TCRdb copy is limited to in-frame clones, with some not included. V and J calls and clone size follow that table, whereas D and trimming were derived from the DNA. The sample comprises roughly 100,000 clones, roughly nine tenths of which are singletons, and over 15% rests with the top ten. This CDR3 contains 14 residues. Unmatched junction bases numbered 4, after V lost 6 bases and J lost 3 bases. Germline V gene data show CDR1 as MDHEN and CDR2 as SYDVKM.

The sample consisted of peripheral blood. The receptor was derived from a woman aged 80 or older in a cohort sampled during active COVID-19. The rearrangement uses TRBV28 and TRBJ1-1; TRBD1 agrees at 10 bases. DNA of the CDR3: TGTGCCAGCAGGCGACAGGGGGCGGACACTGAAGCTTTCTTT. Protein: CASRRQGADTEAFF.